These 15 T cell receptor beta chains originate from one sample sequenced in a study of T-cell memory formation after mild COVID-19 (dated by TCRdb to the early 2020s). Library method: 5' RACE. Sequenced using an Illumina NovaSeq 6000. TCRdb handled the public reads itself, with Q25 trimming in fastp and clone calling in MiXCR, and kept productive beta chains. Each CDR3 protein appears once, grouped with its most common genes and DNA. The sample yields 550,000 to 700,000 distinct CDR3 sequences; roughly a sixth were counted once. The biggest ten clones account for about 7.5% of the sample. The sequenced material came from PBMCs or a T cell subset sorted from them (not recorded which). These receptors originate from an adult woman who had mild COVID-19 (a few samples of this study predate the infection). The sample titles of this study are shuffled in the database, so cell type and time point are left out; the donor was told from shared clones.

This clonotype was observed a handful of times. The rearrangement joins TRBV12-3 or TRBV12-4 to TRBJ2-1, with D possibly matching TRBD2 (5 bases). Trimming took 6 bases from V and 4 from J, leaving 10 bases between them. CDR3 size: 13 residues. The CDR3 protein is CASRKEEYNEQFF. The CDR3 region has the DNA TGTGCCAGCAGAAAGGAGGAGTACAATGAGCAGTTCTTC.

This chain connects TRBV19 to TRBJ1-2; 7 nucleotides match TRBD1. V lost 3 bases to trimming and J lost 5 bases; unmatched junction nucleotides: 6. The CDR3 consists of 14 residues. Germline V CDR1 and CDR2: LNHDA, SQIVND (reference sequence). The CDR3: CASSIRDSAYGYTF. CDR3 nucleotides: TGTGCCAGTAGTATCAGGGACAGCGCTTATGGCTACACCTTC.

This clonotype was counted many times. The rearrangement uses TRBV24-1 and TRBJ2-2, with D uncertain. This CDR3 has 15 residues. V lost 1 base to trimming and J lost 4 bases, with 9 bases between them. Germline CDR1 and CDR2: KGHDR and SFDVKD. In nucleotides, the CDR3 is TGTGCCACCAGTGATTTATCGCAAACCACCGGGGAGCTGTTTTTT. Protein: CATSDLSQTTGELFF.

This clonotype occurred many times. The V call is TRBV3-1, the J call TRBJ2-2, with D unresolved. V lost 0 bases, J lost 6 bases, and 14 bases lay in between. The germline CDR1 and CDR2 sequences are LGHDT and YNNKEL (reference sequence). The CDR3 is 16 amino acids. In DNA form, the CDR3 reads TGTGCCAGCAGCCAAGATGCGATAGCTGGGCCCGGGGAGCTGTTTTTT. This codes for CASSQDAIAGPGELFF.

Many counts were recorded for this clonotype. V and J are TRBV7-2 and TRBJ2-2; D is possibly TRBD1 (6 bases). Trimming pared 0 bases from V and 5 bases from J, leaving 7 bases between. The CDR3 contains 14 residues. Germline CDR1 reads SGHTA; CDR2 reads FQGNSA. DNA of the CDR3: TGTGCCAGCAGCTTAGCGAGGGGGACCGGGGAGCTGTTTTTT. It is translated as CASSLARGTGELFF. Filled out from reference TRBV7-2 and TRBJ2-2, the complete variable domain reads GAGVSQSPSNKVTEKGKDVELRCDPISGHTALYWYRQSLGQGLEFLIYFQGNSAPDKSGLPSDRFSAERTGGSVSTLTIQRTQQEDSAVYLCASSLARGTGELFFGEGSRLTVL.

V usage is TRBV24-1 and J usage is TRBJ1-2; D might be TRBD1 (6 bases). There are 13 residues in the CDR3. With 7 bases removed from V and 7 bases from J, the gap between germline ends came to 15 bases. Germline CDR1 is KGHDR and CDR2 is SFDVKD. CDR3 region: CATSGQQGFGYTF. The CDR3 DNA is TGTGCCACCAGCGGGCAACAGGGATTTGGCTACACCTTC.

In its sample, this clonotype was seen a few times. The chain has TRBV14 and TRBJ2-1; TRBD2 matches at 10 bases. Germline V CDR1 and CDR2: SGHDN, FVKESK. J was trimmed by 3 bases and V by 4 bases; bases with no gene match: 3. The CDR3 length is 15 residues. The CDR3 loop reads CASSPRLAGYNEQFF. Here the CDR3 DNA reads TGTGCCAGCAGCCCCCGACTAGCGGGCTACAATGAGCAGTTCTTC.

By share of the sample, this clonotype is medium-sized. CDR3 in amino acids: CASSPWTSVNEQFF. DNA of the CDR3: TGTGCCAGCAGCCCCTGGACTAGCGTCAATGAGCAGTTCTTC. The V gene is TRBV7-2, the J gene TRBJ2-1; 9 bases agree with TRBD2. Germline-derived CDR1 and CDR2 are SGHTA and FQGNSA. V shed 5 bases, J shed 6 bases, and the junction held 5 bases outside the gene matches. The CDR3 covers 14 residues.

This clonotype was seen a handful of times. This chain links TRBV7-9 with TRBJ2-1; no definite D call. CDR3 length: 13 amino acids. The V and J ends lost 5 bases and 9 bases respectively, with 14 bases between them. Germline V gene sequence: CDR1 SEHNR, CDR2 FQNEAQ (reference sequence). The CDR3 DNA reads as TGTGCCAGCAGCCCCCCCGCGGCTGGTGAGCAGTTCTTC. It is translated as CASSPPAAGEQFF.

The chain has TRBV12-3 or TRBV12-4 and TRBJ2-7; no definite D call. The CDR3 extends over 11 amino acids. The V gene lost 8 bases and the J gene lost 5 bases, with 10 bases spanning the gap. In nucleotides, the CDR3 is TGTGCCAGCGGACCCTGGAACGAGCAGTACTTC. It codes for CASGPWNEQYF.

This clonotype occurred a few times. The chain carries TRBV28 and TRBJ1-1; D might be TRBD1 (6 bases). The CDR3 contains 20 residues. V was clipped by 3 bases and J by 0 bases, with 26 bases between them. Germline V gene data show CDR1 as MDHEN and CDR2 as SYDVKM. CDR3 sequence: CASSLRPFRTARTMNTEAFF. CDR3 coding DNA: TGTGCCAGCAGTTTGAGGCCATTCAGGACAGCCCGCACCATGAACACTGAAGCTTTCTTT.

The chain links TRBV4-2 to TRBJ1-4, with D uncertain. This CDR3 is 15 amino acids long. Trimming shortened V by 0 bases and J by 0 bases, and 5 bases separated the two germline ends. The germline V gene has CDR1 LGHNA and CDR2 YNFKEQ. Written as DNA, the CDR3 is TGTGCCAGCAGCCAAGAGCTAGCAACTAATGAAAAACTGTTTTTT. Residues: CASSQELATNEKLFF.

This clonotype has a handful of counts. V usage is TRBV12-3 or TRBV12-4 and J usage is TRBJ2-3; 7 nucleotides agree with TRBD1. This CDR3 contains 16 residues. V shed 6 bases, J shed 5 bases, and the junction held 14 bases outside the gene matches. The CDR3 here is CASRPLAGQEQDTQYF. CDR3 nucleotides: TGTGCCAGCAGGCCCCTCGCCGGACAGGAACAAGATACGCAGTATTTT.

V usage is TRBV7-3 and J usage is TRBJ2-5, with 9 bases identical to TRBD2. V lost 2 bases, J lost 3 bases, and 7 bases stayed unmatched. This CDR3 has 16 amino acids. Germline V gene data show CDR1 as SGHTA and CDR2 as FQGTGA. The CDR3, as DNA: TGTGCCAGCAGCTTAGCTAGCGGGATCTCGGAAGAGACCCAGTACTTC. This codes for CASSLASGISEETQYF.

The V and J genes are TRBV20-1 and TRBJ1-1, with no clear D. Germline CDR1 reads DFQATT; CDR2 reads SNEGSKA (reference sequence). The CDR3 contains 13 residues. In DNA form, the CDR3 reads TGCAGCGCCAGATGGCAGACGATCACTGAAGCTTTCTTT. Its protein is CSARWQTITEAFF.